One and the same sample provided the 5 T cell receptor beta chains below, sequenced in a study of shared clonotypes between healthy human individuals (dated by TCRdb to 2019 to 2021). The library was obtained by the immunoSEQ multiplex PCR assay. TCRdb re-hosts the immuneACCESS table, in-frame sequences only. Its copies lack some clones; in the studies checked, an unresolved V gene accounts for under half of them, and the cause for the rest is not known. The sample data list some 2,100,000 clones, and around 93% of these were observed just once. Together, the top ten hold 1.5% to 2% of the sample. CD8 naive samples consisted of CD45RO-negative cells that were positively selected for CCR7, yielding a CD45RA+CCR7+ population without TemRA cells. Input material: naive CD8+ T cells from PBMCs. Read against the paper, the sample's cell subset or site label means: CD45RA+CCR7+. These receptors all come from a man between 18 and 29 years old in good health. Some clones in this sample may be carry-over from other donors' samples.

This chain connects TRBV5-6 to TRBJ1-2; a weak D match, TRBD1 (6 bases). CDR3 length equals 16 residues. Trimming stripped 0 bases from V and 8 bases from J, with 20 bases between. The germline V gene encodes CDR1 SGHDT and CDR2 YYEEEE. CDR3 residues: CASSLDILGGREGYTF. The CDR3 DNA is TGTGCCAGCAGCTTGGACATCCTAGGGGGGCGAGAAGGCTACACCTTC. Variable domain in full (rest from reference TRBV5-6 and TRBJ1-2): DAGVTQSPTHLIKTRGQQVTLRCSPKSGHDTVSWYQQALGQGPQFIFQYYEEEERQRGNFPDRFSGHQFPNYSSELNVNALLLGDSALYLCASSLDILGGREGYTFGSGTRLTVV.

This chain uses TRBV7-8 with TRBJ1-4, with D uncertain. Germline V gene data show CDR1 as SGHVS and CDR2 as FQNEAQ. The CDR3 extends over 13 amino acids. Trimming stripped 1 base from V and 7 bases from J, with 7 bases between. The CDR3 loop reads CASSLGQLEKLFF. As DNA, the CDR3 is TGTGCCAGCAGCTTAGGCCAGCTTGAAAAACTGTTTTTT.

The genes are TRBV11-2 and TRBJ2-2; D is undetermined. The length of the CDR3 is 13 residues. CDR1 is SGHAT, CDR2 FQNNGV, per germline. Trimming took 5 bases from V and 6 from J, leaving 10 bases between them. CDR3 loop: CASSPPNAGELFF. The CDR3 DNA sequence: TGTGCCAGCAGCCCCCCTAACGCCGGGGAGCTGTTTTTT.

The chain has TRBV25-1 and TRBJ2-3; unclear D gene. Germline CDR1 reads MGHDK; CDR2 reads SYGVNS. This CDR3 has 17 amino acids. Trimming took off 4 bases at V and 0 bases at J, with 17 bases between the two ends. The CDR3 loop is CASSAGRLGVSTDTQYF. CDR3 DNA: TGTGCCAGCAGTGCCGGAAGACTGGGTGTGAGCACAGATACGCAGTATTTT. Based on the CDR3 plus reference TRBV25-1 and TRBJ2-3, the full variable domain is EADIYQTPRYLVIGTGKKITLECSQTMGHDKMYWYQQDPGMELHLIHYSYGVNSTEKGDLSSESTVSRIRTEHFPLTLESARPSHTSQYLCASSAGRLGVSTDTQYFGPGTRLTVL.

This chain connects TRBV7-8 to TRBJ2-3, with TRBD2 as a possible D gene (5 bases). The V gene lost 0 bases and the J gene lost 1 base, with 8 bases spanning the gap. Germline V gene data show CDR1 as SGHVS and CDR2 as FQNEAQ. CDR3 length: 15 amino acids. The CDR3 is CASSLAGGRTDTQYF. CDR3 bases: TGTGCCAGCAGCTTAGCCGGAGGCCGCACAGATACGCAGTATTTT. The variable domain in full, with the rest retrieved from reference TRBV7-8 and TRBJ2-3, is GAGVSQSPRYKVAKRGQDVALRCDPISGHVSLFWYQQALGQGPEFLTYFQNEAQLDKSGLPSDRFFAERPEGSVSTLKIQRTQQEDSAVYLCASSLAGGRTDTQYFGPGTRLTVL.